The present T cell receptor (beta chain) was sequenced within a study of cytomegalovirus exposure and HLA in healthy donors. Healthy bone marrow donors made up the donor group. CDR1 is SGHRS, CDR2 YFSETQ, per germline. This CDR3 has 16 amino acids. J was trimmed by 4 bases and V by 6 bases; bases with no gene match: 14. In the PCR, 60 Vbeta and 13 Jbeta primers were used. Clones were sequenced by immunoSEQ multiplex PCR, and TCRdb holds only the in-frame ones, with some missing. This sample has roughly 200,000 clones, with roughly 79% found just once. The material sequenced was PBMCs. This sequence was found in a woman aged 40-49 years in good health and CMV-seronegative. The J gene is TRBJ2-7, the V gene TRBV5-1; 9 bases map to TRBD1. The CDR3 DNA is TGCGCCAGCACCCATGGTGGGACAGGGTTATTATACGAGCAGTACTTC. Translating it yields CASTHGGTGLLYEQYF.